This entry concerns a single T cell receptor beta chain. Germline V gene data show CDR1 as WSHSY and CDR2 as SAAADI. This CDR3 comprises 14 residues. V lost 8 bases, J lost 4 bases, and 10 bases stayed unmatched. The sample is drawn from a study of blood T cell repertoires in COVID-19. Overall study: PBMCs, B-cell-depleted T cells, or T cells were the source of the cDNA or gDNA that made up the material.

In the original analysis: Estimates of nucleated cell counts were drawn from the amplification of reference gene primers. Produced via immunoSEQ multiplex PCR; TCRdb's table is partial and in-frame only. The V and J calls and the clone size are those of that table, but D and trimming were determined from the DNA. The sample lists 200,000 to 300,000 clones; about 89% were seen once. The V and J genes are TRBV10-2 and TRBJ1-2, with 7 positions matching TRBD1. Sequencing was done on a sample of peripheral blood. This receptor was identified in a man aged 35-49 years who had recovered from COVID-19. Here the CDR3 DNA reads TGCGCCAGCCGTGGGGCAGGGGGAAGCTATGGCTACACCTTC. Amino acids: CASRGAGGSYGYTF.